A single sample is the source of the 23 T cell receptor beta chains below, sequenced in a study of shared clonotypes between healthy human individuals. The protocol was immunoSEQ multiplex PCR, while the TCRdb copy is restricted to in-frame clones and leaves out a portion. The top ten clones hold under 2% of a sample with almost 750,000 clones, 72% of them seen once. Sequencing was done on a sample of memory CD4+ T cells sorted from blood. Subset noted: CD45RA-negative fraction. These receptors were obtained from a woman in her twenties or thirties in good health.

This clone was detected only once. V usage is TRBV6-1 and J usage is TRBJ2-7, with TRBD2 identical over 7 bases. This CDR3 is built from 14 residues. The junction had 6 bases not matched to a gene; V was cut back by 1 base and J by 6 bases. CDR1 and CDR2 from the germline V gene are MNHNS and SASEGT. The CDR3 bases are TGTGCCAGCAGTGAAGGGGGACTAACCCCCGAGCAGTACTTC. Translated: CASSEGGLTPEQYF.

The V gene is TRBV5-5, the J gene TRBJ2-2, with a tentative D call TRBD2 (6 bases). V dropped 4 bases and J dropped 6 bases, with 13 bases sitting between them. Germline assignment: CDR1 SGHKS and CDR2 YYEKEE (reference sequence). CDR3 length: 14 residues. CDR3 sequence: CASSPGEVAGELFF. In DNA, the CDR3 is TGTGCCAGCAGCCCGGGGGAGGTTGCCGGGGAGCTGTTTTTT.

On this clone: This likely traces to a read error, being one base from a far larger clone. V is TRBV28 and J is TRBJ1-2; TRBD1 agrees at 8 bases. V was clipped by 10 bases and J by 4 bases; unmatched bases: 17. Per germline, CDR1 MDHEN and CDR2 SYDVKM. The CDR3 covers 16 residues. The CDR3 here is CANSLGSGGLGYGYTF. Here the CDR3 DNA reads TGTGCCAACAGCCTGGGGTCAGGGGGCTTGGGCTATGGCTACACCTTC.

This clone was counted ten times or more. The chain carries TRBV6-5 and TRBJ2-3; TRBD2 aligns across 9 bases. CDR3 size: 15 residues. Germline CDR1 reads MNHEY; CDR2 reads SVGAGI. The V segment lost 6 bases and the J segment 5 bases; nucleotides outside the gene matches: 9. The chain's CDR3 is CASRTGTSPRDTQYF. CDR3 coding DNA: TGTGCCAGCAGGACCGGGACTAGCCCCCGAGATACGCAGTATTTT.

The chain joins TRBV5-1 to TRBJ1-2, with 8 bases matching TRBD1. V dropped 1 base and J dropped 3; count of bases not matched to a gene: 2. Per germline, CDR1 SGHRS and CDR2 YFSETQ. This CDR3 is built from 14 residues. This CDR3 reads CASSLTGQDYGYTF. The CDR3 coding sequence is TGCGCCAGCAGCTTGACGGGACAGGACTATGGCTACACCTTC.

Note on this clone: With a much larger clone just one base away, this may be a read error. The chain links TRBV2 to TRBJ2-3; 12 bases align to TRBD2. Germline values: CDR1 SNHLY, CDR2 FYNNEI. With 6 bases clipped from V and 4 bases from J, the junction kept 2 bases outside the gene matches. The CDR3 loop spans 14 amino acids. CDR3 residues: CASRGTSGSDTQYF. DNA of the CDR3: TGTGCCAGCAGAGGGACTAGCGGGTCAGATACGCAGTATTTT.

This chain uses TRBV30 with TRBJ1-3; TRBD1 might be the D (6 bases). V was trimmed by 6 bases and J by 0 bases, leaving 12 bases between them. This CDR3 contains 14 residues. Germline CDR1 and CDR2: GTSNPN and SVGIG (reference sequence). CDR3 DNA sequence: TGTGCCTGCAATAGGGGGGCCTCTGGAAACACCATATATTTT. Protein sequence: CACNRGASGNTIYF. The whole variable domain, remainder taken from reference TRBV30 and TRBJ1-3, is SQTIHQWPATLVQPVGSPLSLECTVEGTSNPNLYWYRQAAGRGLQLLFYSVGIGQISSEVPQNLSASRPQDRQFILSSKKLLLSDSGFYLCACNRGASGNTIYFGEGSWLTVV.

About this clone: The same CDR3 is also encoded by other DNA sequences in this sample. V is TRBV5-1 and J is TRBJ2-2; D is perhaps TRBD2 (6 bases). The V gene's germline CDR1 is SGHRS and CDR2 YFSETQ. This CDR3 is built from 14 residues. The V gene lost 4 bases and the J gene lost 4 bases, with 11 bases spanning the gap. The CDR3, as DNA: TGCGCCAGCAGCCCGGGGACTGTCACCGGGGAGCTGTTTTTT. It translates to CASSPGTVTGELFF.

V is TRBV25-1 and J is TRBJ2-3; D gene uncertain. Germline CDR1 and CDR2: MGHDK and SYGVNS. V shed 3 bases and J shed 6 bases, with 10 bases lying between them. This CDR3 spans 13 amino acids. CDR3 DNA: TGTGCCAGCAGTGAGACCTTTCACGATACGCAGTATTTT. Amino acids: CASSETFHDTQYF.

This clone was picked up a small number of times. The chain joins TRBV4-2 to TRBJ1-1; TRBD1 agrees at 8 bases. V shed 7 bases and J 1 base; nucleotides not matched to a gene: 5. The germline V gene encodes CDR1 LGHNA and CDR2 YNFKEQ. The CDR3 sequence is 14 residues long. CDR3 sequence (DNA): TGTGCCAGCAAATCGACAGGGGCGAACACTGAAGCTTTCTTT. Residues: CASKSTGANTEAFF.

V and J are TRBV7-9 and TRBJ2-5, with a weak D call TRBD2 (6 bases). The CDR3 is 12 residues long. The ends were cut back, 2 bases at V and 11 bases at J, with 12 bases in the middle. The V gene's germline CDR1 is SEHNR and CDR2 FQNEAQ (reference sequence). The CDR3 is CASSLYGGEQYF. CDR3 DNA: TGTGCCAGCAGCTTATACGGGGGAGAGCAGTACTTC.

This chain links TRBV10-1 with TRBJ2-5; possibly TRBD1 or TRBD2 for D (5 bases each). Germline V lookup: CDR1 WNHNN, CDR2 SYGVQD (reference sequence). V was pared by 5 bases and J by 0 bases, with 16 bases between. The CDR3 is made up of 16 amino acids. CDR3 in DNA: TGCGCCAGCAGTCCGGGGCAGACGACGTACCAAGAGACCCAGTACTTC. Amino acid sequence: CASSPGQTTYQETQYF.

This clone has only one observation. The chain employs TRBV10-1 and TRBJ2-6; no clear D gene. The CDR3 consists of 14 residues. Per the germline V gene, CDR1 is WNHNN and CDR2 is SYGVQD (reference sequence). Trimming shortened V by 6 bases and J by 0 bases, and 6 bases separated the two germline ends. CDR3: CASSAGSGANVLTF. Written as DNA, the CDR3 is TGCGCCAGCAGCGCCGGCTCTGGGGCCAACGTCCTGACTTTC.

The chain employs TRBV7-8 and TRBJ1-5; D remains ambiguous. V was cut by 4 bases and J by 3 bases, with 13 bases left in between. There are 15 residues in the CDR3. The V gene's germline CDR1 is SGHVS and CDR2 FQNEAQ. The CDR3 coding sequence is TGTGCCAGCAGCTCTGCAGCACGGATCAATCAGCCCCAGCATTTT. Translated: CASSSAARINQPQHF.

This clone was detected a few times. The chain couples TRBV2 to TRBJ2-3, with TRBD2 identical over 9 bases. The CDR3 length is 17 residues. The junction had 6 bases not matched to a gene; V was cut back by 2 bases and J by 0 bases. Looked up from germline, CDR1 is SNHLY and CDR2 is FYNNEI. CDR3 in DNA: TGTGCCAGCAGTGAAATCGCCCTAGCGGGAAGCACAGATACGCAGTATTTT. Translating gives CASSEIALAGSTDTQYF.

This clone was seen once. This chain links TRBV2 with TRBJ1-4, with D maybe TRBD1 (6 bases). The V gene's germline CDR1 is SNHLY and CDR2 FYNNEI. The CDR3 totals 15 residues. Trimming pared 4 bases from V and 8 bases from J, leaving 17 bases between. DNA for the CDR3: TGTGCCAGCAGTGCCCAGGGGAGTGTTCCGGAAAAACTGTTTTTT. This translates into CASSAQGSVPEKLFF. Full variable domain (remainder filled in from reference TRBV2 and TRBJ1-4): EPEVTQTPSHQVTQMGQEVILRCVPISNHLYFYWYRQILGQKVEFLVSFYNNEISEKSEIFDDQFSVERPDGSNFTLKIRSTKLEDSAMYFCASSAQGSVPEKLFFGSGTQLSVL.

The chain uses TRBV18 and TRBJ2-2; D tentatively reads TRBD1 or TRBD2 (6 bases each). Per germline, CDR1 KGHSH and CDR2 LQKENI. Trimming shortened V by 8 bases and J by 3 bases, and 10 bases separated the two germline ends. The CDR3 length is 13 residues. CDR3 DNA: TGTGCCAGCCATAGGGGGGACACCGGGGAGCTGTTTTTT. It specifies CASHRGDTGELFF.

The chain carries TRBV15 and TRBJ2-5; D possibly corresponds to TRBD2 (5 bases). The CDR3 totals 16 residues. The germline V gene encodes CDR1 LNHNV and CDR2 YYDKDF (reference sequence). Trimming stripped 1 base from V and 5 bases from J, with 17 bases between. CDR3: CATSRVGADNLETQYF. The CDR3 coding sequence is TGTGCCACCAGCAGAGTGGGAGCGGATAATCTGGAGACCCAGTACTTC.

The chain links TRBV14 to TRBJ2-7; the D gene is possibly TRBD1 (5 bases). The CDR3 is 17 residues long. Trimming left V 1 base short and J 2 bases short, with 18 bases between. Germline V gives CDR1 SGHDN, CDR2 FVKESK. CDR3 loop: CASSQGQNTGHPYEQYF. The CDR3 bases are TGTGCCAGCAGCCAAGGCCAAAACACAGGCCATCCCTACGAGCAGTACTTC.

With regard to this clone: A much more abundant neighbour one base away suggests this may be a read error. Other nucleotide sequences in the sample specify the same CDR3. V usage is TRBV2 and J usage is TRBJ2-7; D remains unclear. Trimming removed 3 bases at V and 3 bases at J, with 3 bases between. CDR3 size: 11 residues. CDR1 is SNHLY and CDR2 is FYNNEI in the germline V gene. The CDR3 bases are TGTGCCAGCAGTGAGCTCTACGAGCAGTACTTC. Translation gives CASSELYEQYF.

Remarks on this clone: The likely explanation is a read error, given a far larger clone one base away. This sample also contains other DNA sequences that code for the same CDR3. The chain has TRBV6-1 and TRBJ1-2; TRBD1 matches 7 bases. The junction had 3 bases not matched to a gene; V was cut back by 6 bases and J by 2 bases. Germline-derived CDR1 and CDR2 are MNHNS and SASEGT. This CDR3 is 13 amino acids long. Written as DNA, the CDR3 is TGTGCCAGCAGGTTACAGGGGAACTATGGCTACACCTTC. It is translated as CASRLQGNYGYTF.

This chain joins TRBV30 and TRBJ2-5, with D perhaps matching TRBD1 or TRBD2 (5 bases each). The CDR3 loop spans 10 amino acids. The germline gives CDR1 GTSNPN, CDR2 SVGIG (reference sequence). Trimming shortened V by 7 bases and J by 9 bases, and 12 bases separated the two germline ends. In DNA, the CDR3 is TGTGCCTTCTTGTTGGGGGCCCAGTACTTC. Protein sequence: CAFLLGAQYF.

This clone was seen a single time. V usage is TRBV6-5 and J usage is TRBJ2-5; D is unresolved. Trimming pared 2 bases from V and 1 base from J, leaving 5 bases between. This CDR3 comprises 13 residues. Germline assignment: CDR1 MNHEY and CDR2 SVGAGI. In DNA, the CDR3 is TGTGCCAGCAGTTACGACCTCCAAGAGACCCAGTACTTC. This sequence encodes CASSYDLQETQYF.